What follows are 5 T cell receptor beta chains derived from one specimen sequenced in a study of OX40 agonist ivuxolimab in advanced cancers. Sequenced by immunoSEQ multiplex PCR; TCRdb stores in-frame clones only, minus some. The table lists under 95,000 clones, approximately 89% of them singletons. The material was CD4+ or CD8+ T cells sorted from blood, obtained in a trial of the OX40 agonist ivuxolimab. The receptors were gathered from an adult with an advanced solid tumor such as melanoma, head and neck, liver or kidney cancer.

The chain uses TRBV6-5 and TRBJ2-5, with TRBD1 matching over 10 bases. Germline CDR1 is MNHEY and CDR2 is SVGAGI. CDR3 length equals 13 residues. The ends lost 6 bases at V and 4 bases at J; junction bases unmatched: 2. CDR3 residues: CASRGTGVETQYF. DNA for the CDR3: TGTGCCAGCAGAGGGACAGGGGTAGAGACCCAGTACTTC.

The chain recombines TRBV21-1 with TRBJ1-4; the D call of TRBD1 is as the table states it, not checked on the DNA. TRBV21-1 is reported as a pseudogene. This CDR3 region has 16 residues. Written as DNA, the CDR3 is TGTGCCAGCAGTATTCGAAATTTGACAGGGTCTTGTGAACTGTTTTTT. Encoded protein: CASSIRNLTGSCELFF.

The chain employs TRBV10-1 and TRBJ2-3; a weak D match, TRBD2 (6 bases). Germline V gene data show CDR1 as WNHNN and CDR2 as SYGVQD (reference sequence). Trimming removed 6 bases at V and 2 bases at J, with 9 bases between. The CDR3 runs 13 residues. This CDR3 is CASSRDFTDTQYF. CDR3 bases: TGCGCCAGCAGCCGGGACTTCACAGATACGCAGTATTTT.

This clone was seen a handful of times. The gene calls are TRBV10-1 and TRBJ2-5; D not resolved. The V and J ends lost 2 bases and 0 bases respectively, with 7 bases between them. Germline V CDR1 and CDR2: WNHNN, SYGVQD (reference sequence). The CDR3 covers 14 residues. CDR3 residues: CASSERRNQETQYF. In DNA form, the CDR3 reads TGCGCCAGCAGTGAGAGACGGAACCAAGAGACCCAGTACTTC.

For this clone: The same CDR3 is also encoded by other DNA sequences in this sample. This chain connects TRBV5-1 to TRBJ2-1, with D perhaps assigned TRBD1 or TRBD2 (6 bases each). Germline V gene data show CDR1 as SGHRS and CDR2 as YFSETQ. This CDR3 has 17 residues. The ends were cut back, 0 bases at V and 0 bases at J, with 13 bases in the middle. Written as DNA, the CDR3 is TGCGCCAGCAGCTTGGCCGGGGGCAGGAGCTCCTACAATGAGCAGTTCTTC. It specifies CASSLAGGRSSYNEQFF.